This T cell receptor beta chain originates from a study of T cells in Graves' hyperthyroidism and ophthalmopathy. Researchers took RNA transcripts and amplified the TCR beta CDR3 regions from them. During a first-round RT-PCR of the TCR CDR3, the HTBI primer set was used. TCRdb re-derived calls from the multiplex PCR reads in MiXCR, one entry per CDR3 protein. Seen here are fewer than 550,000 distinct CDR3 sequences, around 22% observed once, and the top ten hold approximately 10%. Germline loops: CDR1 LNHDA, CDR2 SQIVND (reference sequence). V gave up 9 bases and J gave up 6 bases; unmatched junction bases: 6. The CDR3 extends over 13 amino acids.

V gene TRBV19 combines with J gene TRBJ1-5, with 9 bases that match TRBD1. Specimen: blood. The clonotype originates from a woman aged 25 to 39 with Graves' ophthalmopathy. The CDR3 nucleotides are TGTGCCAGCGGACAGGGGAGTACTCAGCCCCAGCATTTT. Protein: CASGQGSTQPQHF.